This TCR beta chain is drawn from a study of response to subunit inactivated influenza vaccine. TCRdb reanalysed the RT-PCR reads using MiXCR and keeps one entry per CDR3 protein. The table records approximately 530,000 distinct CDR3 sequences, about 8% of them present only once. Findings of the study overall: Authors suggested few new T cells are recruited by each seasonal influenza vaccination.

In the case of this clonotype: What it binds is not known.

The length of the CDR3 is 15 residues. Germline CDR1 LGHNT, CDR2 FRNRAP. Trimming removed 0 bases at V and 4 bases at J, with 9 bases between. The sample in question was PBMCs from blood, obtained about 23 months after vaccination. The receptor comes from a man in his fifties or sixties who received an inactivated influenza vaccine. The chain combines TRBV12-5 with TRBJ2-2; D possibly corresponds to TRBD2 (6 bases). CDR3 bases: TGTGCTAGTGGTTTGGTAAGGGGAGGCACCGGGGAGCTGTTTTTT. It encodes CASGLVRGGTGELFF.